The 20 T cell receptor beta chains presented below share a single source sample, sequenced in a study of T cells in tumors after PD-1 blockade. Here immunoSEQ multiplex PCR was the method, and the copy in TCRdb shows in-frame clones only, minus some. The table lists some 24,000 clones, 80% to 85% of them singletons. Sequencing used PBMCs, obtained after anti-PD-1 treatment. These receptors originate from a human donor with basal cell carcinoma.

This clone was picked up one time. The CDR3 loop is CASSETGSRPEQYF. In DNA form, the CDR3 reads TGTGCCAGCAGTGAGACAGGGAGCCGTCCCGAGCAGTACTTC. This chain joins TRBV25-1 and TRBJ2-7, with TRBD1 matching over 7 bases. From germline, CDR1 is MGHDK and CDR2 SYGVNS. The CDR3 totals 14 residues. V was clipped by 3 bases and J by 6 bases; unmatched bases: 8.

The chain links TRBV13 to TRBJ2-3; the D gene is possibly TRBD2 (6 bases). The germline V and J ends were trimmed by 1 base and 0 bases, with 29 bases remaining between them. CDR1 and CDR2 from the germline V gene are PRHDT and FYEKMQ (reference sequence). The CDR3 is 22 residues long. This CDR3 reads CASSLVLLGGAAIFRSTDTQYF. CDR3 DNA sequence: TGTGCCAGCAGCTTAGTTTTATTGGGCGGGGCGGCAATTTTCCGAAGCACAGATACGCAGTATTTT.

The sample holds one count of this clone. The chain joins TRBV27 to TRBJ1-1, with TRBD1 matching 8 bases. From germline, CDR1 is MNHEY and CDR2 SMNVEV (reference sequence). CDR3 length: 18 residues. Trimming removed 6 bases from V and 0 bases from J; junction bases left unmatched: 15. As DNA, the CDR3 is TGTGCCAGCAGGGCCCTCTCGACAGGGGCAGGAATGAACACTGAAGCTTTCTTT. This translates into CASRALSTGAGMNTEAFF.

The V and J genes are TRBV5-1 and TRBJ1-1, with 9 nucleotides matching TRBD1. The CDR3 loop spans 16 amino acids. J gave up 0 bases and V 5 bases, and 8 bases lay outside the gene matches. The germline V gene encodes CDR1 SGHRS and CDR2 YFSETQ. The CDR3 region is CASRQTGGWLNTEAFF. The CDR3 DNA reads TGCGCCAGCAGACAGACAGGGGGATGGCTGAACACTGAAGCTTTCTTT.

A single count supports this clone. V usage is TRBV20-1 and J usage is TRBJ2-5; D gene unclear. This CDR3 contains 9 residues. The germline V gene encodes CDR1 DFQATT and CDR2 SNEGSKA (reference sequence). Here the CDR3 DNA reads TGCCCCCGGGAAGAGACCCAGTACTTC. This gives the protein CPREETQYF.

V and J are TRBV7-9 and TRBJ2-2; 9 bases align to TRBD2. The CDR3 has 15 amino acids. CDR1 SEHNR and CDR2 FQNEAQ come from the germline V gene (reference sequence). J lost 6 bases, V lost 5 bases, and 7 bases had no gene match. CDR3 in DNA: TGTGCCAGCAGCGTGGCGGGGGGGCGCTCCGGGGAGCTGTTTTTT. Translation: CASSVAGGRSGELFF.

The genes are TRBV5-1 and TRBJ2-7; perhaps TRBD1 as D (7 bases). The CDR3 contains 14 residues. Germline V gives CDR1 SGHRS, CDR2 YFSETQ. Trimming shortened V by 4 bases and J by 2 bases, and 13 bases separated the two germline ends. The CDR3 here is CASSGQGGTYEQYF. In nucleotides, the CDR3 is TGCGCCAGCAGCGGGCAGGGGGGAACCTACGAGCAGTACTTC.

The DNA for the CDR3 is TGTGCCAGTGCGAATAGCGGGGGGGCCACAGATACGCAGTATTTT. Protein: CASANSGGATDTQYF. V is TRBV6-4 and J is TRBJ2-3; 11 nucleotides align to TRBD2. CDR3 length: 15 amino acids. From germline, CDR1 is MRHNA and CDR2 SNTAGT. After removal of 9 bases from V and 2 bases from J, the junction contained 7 bases not matched to a gene.

The table lists this clone with a count of one. The V and J genes are TRBV6-4 and TRBJ2-1; D unclear. The germline V and J ends were trimmed by 2 bases and 0 bases, with 5 bases remaining between them. The CDR3 covers 14 residues. Looked up from germline, CDR1 is MRHNA and CDR2 is SNTAGT. The CDR3 coding sequence is TGTGCCAGCAGTGACGGCAGCTCCTACAATGAGCAGTTCTTC. Amino acid sequence: CASSDGSSYNEQFF.

This chain joins TRBV6-4 and TRBJ1-4, with no clear D. Germline V lookup: CDR1 MRHNA, CDR2 SNTAGT. This CDR3 comprises 14 residues. Trimming took off 3 bases at V and 0 bases at J, with 5 bases between the two ends. CDR3 sequence reads: CASSETATNEKLFF. CDR3 DNA: TGTGCCAGCAGTGAAACAGCAACTAATGAAAAACTGTTTTTT.

This chain links TRBV3-1 (or the pseudogene TRBV3-2) with TRBJ1-1, with a weak D call TRBD1 (5 bases). This CDR3 contains 13 residues. Trimming left V 4 bases short and J 0 bases short, with 6 bases between. Germline V CDR1 and CDR2: LGHDT, YNNKEL (reference sequence). In DNA form, the CDR3 reads TGTGCCAGCAGCCCAGGGATGAACACTGAAGCTTTCTTT. Its protein is CASSPGMNTEAFF.

This clone was detected once. The rearrangement uses TRBV11-3 and TRBJ1-2; D is possibly TRBD1 (6 bases). CDR1 and CDR2 (germline): SGHNT, YENEEA. V lost 4 bases and J lost 4, with 16 bases in between. This CDR3 comprises 15 residues. The DNA for the CDR3 is TGTGCCAGCAGCTCAAGTGGGGGGCGCAGCTATGGCTACACCTTC. Amino acid sequence: CASSSSGGRSYGYTF.

CDR3 coding DNA: TGTGCCAGCAGCTTAGATAGGTCCCCGGCTAGCGGGGTACAAAACATTCAGTACTTC. This encodes CASSLDRSPASGVQNIQYF. The chain couples TRBV11-2 to TRBJ2-4; 9 positions match TRBD2. This CDR3 region has 19 residues. The germline V gene has CDR1 SGHAT and CDR2 FQNNGV. V lost 0 bases, J lost 5 bases, and 14 bases stayed unmatched.

The chain is built from TRBV6-5 and TRBJ1-1, with 7 bases that match TRBD1. The germline gives CDR1 MNHEY, CDR2 SVGAGI. The V and J ends lost 6 bases and 1 base, in that order; junction bases with no gene match: 2. The CDR3 has 13 amino acids. This CDR3 is CASRGTANTEAFF. The CDR3 DNA follows: TGTGCCAGCAGGGGGACAGCGAACACTGAAGCTTTCTTT.

The V call is TRBV4-2, the J call TRBJ2-3; the D is unclear. Trimming stripped 5 bases from V and 1 base from J, with 4 bases between. Germline V CDR1 and CDR2: LGHNA, YNFKEQ. This CDR3 region has 12 residues. The CDR3 region has the DNA TGTGCCAGCAGCAGCGGCACAGATACGCAGTATTTT. This translates into CASSSGTDTQYF.

The chain joins TRBV9 to TRBJ2-1; 12 nucleotides line up with TRBD2. This CDR3 region has 16 residues. Germline loops: CDR1 SGDLS, CDR2 YYNGEE. Trimming at V came to 0 bases and at J to 9 bases, leaving 7 bases not matched to a gene. The CDR3 spells CASSVESSGGASEQFF. The CDR3 DNA sequence: TGTGCCAGCAGCGTAGAGTCTAGCGGGGGGGCCAGTGAGCAGTTCTTC. Full variable domain (rest looked up from reference TRBV9 and TRBJ2-1): DSGVTQTPKHLITATGQRVTLRCSPRSGDLSVYWYQQSLDQGLQFLIQYYNGEERAKGNILERFSAQQFPDLHSELNLSSLELGDSALYFCASSVESSGGASEQFFGPGTRLTVL.

The DNA of the CDR3 is TGTGCCAGCAGTCCCGGGGGCAATGAGCAGTTCTTC. It specifies CASSPGGNEQFF. The chain is built from TRBV2 and TRBJ2-1; a possible D gene is TRBD2 (6 bases). Germline V gene sequence: CDR1 SNHLY, CDR2 FYNNEI. This CDR3 comprises 12 residues. Trimming shortened V by 5 bases and J by 6 bases, and 8 bases separated the two germline ends. The full variable domain, in which reference TRBV2 and TRBJ2-1 provide the parts outside the CDR3, is EPEVTQTPSHQVTQMGQEVILRCVPISNHLYFYWYRQILGQKVEFLVSFYNNEISEKSEIFDDQFSVERPDGSNFTLKIRSTKLEDSAMYFCASSPGGNEQFFGPGTRLTVL.

J is TRBJ1-1 and V is TRBV5-1; D is unclear. The CDR3 covers 14 residues. Between the trimmed V and J ends, which lost 0 bases and 1 base, there was a span of 7 bases. CDR1 and CDR2 from the germline V gene are SGHRS and YFSETQ. The CDR3 DNA reads as TGCGCCAGCAGCTTGGAGACCGCGAACACTGAAGCTTTCTTT. It specifies CASSLETANTEAFF.

The rearrangement links TRBV6-5 to TRBJ2-7; TRBD2 matches 9 bases. The J segment lost 1 base and the V segment lost 6 bases, leaving 4 bases of the junction unmatched. In germline, CDR1 is MNHEY, CDR2 SVGAGI. This CDR3 region has 14 residues. The CDR3: CASRKRGESYEQYF. The CDR3 nucleotides read TGTGCCAGCAGGAAGCGGGGGGAATCCTACGAGCAGTACTTC.

Details on this clone: At one end the junction does not follow the germline gene, possibly because of a read error. The gene calls are TRBV6-5 and TRBJ2-7; D gene uncertain. This CDR3 contains 15 residues. Germline-derived CDR1 and CDR2 are MNHEY and SVGAGI. The CDR3 is CASSYSGGPSSEQYF. DNA for the CDR3: TGTGCCAGCAGTTACTCGGGCGGACCTTCCTCCGAGCAGTACTTC.